The subject of this entry is one TCR beta chain. The data belong to a study of blood T cell repertoires in COVID-19. Whole-study context: Donors in the United States, Italy and Spain gave samples during acute or convalescent COVID-19. T cells, B-cell-depleted T cells, or PBMCs provided the cDNA or gDNA that served as material.

CDR3 size: 13 residues. CDR1 is SGHAT and CDR2 is FQNNGV in the germline V gene. V lost 5 bases to trimming and J lost 8 bases, with 15 bases between them. Authors' processing steps: Scientists estimated how many nucleated cells there were by amplifying reference gene primers. Profiled with immunoSEQ multiplex PCR; TCRdb holds only in-frame clones, not every one. V, J and clone size reflect that table, while D and trimming were determined from the DNA. This table has around 77,000 clones, roughly 82% appearing once. The V gene is TRBV11-2, the J gene TRBJ1-1; possible D gene TRBD1, 6 bases. Sample: peripheral blood. The origin of this receptor is a woman of 80 years or more with active or convalescent COVID-19. Here the CDR3 reads CASSRNRVGEAFF. CDR3 coding DNA: TGTGCCAGCAGCCGAAACAGGGTAGGGGAAGCTTTCTTT. Based on the CDR3 plus reference TRBV11-2 and TRBJ1-1, the full variable domain is EAGVAQSPRYKIIEKRQSVAFWCNPISGHATLYWYQQILGQGPKLLIQFQNNGVVDDSQLPKDRFSAERLKGVDSTLKIQPAKLEDSAVYLCASSRNRVGEAFFGQGTRLTVV.